The 30 T cell receptor beta chains below all came from one sample that was sequenced in a study of PD-L1 blockade in urothelial cancer. Profiling relied on immunoSEQ multiplex PCR, and the TCRdb table lists in-frame clones only, not all of them. There are about 63,000 clones in the sample; 75% to 85% occur only once, and around 5.7% lies in the top ten. Stated time point: pretreatment peripheral blood. The sample was PBMCs, taken around atezolizumab (anti-PD-L1) treatment. The receptors were gathered from a man between 65 and 80 years old with urothelial cancer.

The chain uses TRBV6-5 and TRBJ1-5; TRBD1 matches 10 bases. Germline V lookup: CDR1 MNHEY, CDR2 SVGAGI. The CDR3 consists of 15 residues. V dropped 2 bases and J dropped 4; count of bases not matched to a gene: 2. The CDR3: CASSYRGQGNQPQHF. Written as DNA, the CDR3 is TGTGCCAGCAGTTACAGGGGACAGGGGAATCAGCCCCAGCATTTT.

The chain carries TRBV7-3 and TRBJ2-5, with 9 bases lining up with TRBD1. The germline CDR1 and CDR2 sequences are SGHTA and FQGTGA. The CDR3 is 13 residues long. The V segment lost 5 bases and the J segment 4 bases; nucleotides outside the gene matches: 2. This CDR3 is CASSQDRGETQYF. The CDR3 region has the DNA TGTGCCAGCAGCCAGGACAGGGGAGAGACCCAGTACTTC.

V gene TRBV5-1 combines with J gene TRBJ1-6, with 8 bases matching TRBD1. The CDR3 is made up of 16 amino acids. Unmatched junction bases numbered 9, after V lost 2 bases and J lost 8 bases. In germline, CDR1 is SGHRS, CDR2 YFSETQ. CDR3 region: CASSLPPQGADSPLHF. The CDR3 DNA follows: TGCGCCAGCAGCTTACCGCCGCAGGGGGCCGATTCACCCCTCCACTTT.

This chain uses TRBV5-1 with TRBJ2-3; 7 positions match TRBD1. Trimming cost V 4 bases and J 0 bases; bases outside gene matches: 2. CDR1 and CDR2 (germline): SGHRS, YFSETQ. This CDR3 is built from 14 residues. The CDR3: CASSETGSTDTQYF. Written as DNA, the CDR3 is TGCGCCAGCAGCGAGACAGGGAGCACAGATACGCAGTATTTT.

The chain links TRBV11-2 to TRBJ2-2; D is unclear. This CDR3 has 14 amino acids. CDR1 is SGHAT and CDR2 is FQNNGV in the germline V gene. The V and J ends lost 5 bases and 3 bases respectively, with 10 bases between them. The CDR3 loop reads CASSRTTHTGELFF. In DNA, the CDR3 is TGTGCCAGCAGCCGAACAACACACACCGGGGAGCTGTTTTTT.

The gene calls are TRBV6-5 and TRBJ1-1; 11 bases map to TRBD1. This CDR3 is built from 15 residues. Germline assignment: CDR1 MNHEY and CDR2 SVGAGI. V lost 7 bases, J lost 4 bases, and 8 bases stayed unmatched. CDR3 DNA: TGTGCCAGCAACCTAATGGGACAGGGGGGCACTGAAGCTTTCTTT. Translated: CASNLMGQGGTEAFF.

This clone was counted once. This chain connects TRBV4-1 to TRBJ2-1; 7 nucleotides line up with TRBD2. This CDR3 comprises 16 residues. In germline, CDR1 is MGHRA, CDR2 YSYEKL. V gave up 7 bases and J gave up 3 bases; unmatched junction bases: 12. The CDR3 DNA is TGCGCCAGCACCCTAGAGGGGAGGGCAGTCTACAATGAGCAGTTCTTC. The encoded protein is CASTLEGRAVYNEQFF.

The chain employs TRBV19 and TRBJ1-1; TRBD1 matches at 12 bases. Germline loops: CDR1 LNHDA, CDR2 SQIVND (reference sequence). The V segment lost 3 bases and the J segment 0 bases; nucleotides outside the gene matches: 11. The CDR3 runs to 19 residues. The CDR3 DNA is TGTGCCAGTAGTATTTGGGACAGGGGGCACGCGACCATGAACACTGAAGCTTTCTTT. Translation gives CASSIWDRGHATMNTEAFF.

This clone was seen a handful of times. The chain links TRBV4-2 to TRBJ2-1, with D uncertain. Trimming stripped 0 bases from V and 8 bases from J, with 14 bases between. The CDR3 extends over 15 amino acids. The germline CDR1 and CDR2 sequences are LGHNA and YNFKEQ. CDR3 region: CASSQDDSSHDEQFF. CDR3 DNA: TGTGCCAGCAGCCAAGATGACTCGTCACACGATGAGCAGTTCTTC.

This clone was counted only a few times. The rearrangement uses TRBV14 and TRBJ1-6; D uncertain. The germline CDR1 and CDR2 sequences are SGHDN and FVKESK. This CDR3 comprises 11 residues. The ends were cut back, 5 bases at V and 12 bases at J, with 8 bases in the middle. For the CDR3, the DNA is TGTGCCAGCAGCTCCCCCGGACCCCTCCACTTT. It codes for CASSSPGPLHF.

V and J are TRBV5-6 and TRBJ2-4; D perhaps matches TRBD2 (6 bases). The V and J ends lost 2 bases and 1 base respectively, with 13 bases between them. Germline values: CDR1 SGHDT, CDR2 YYEEEE. The CDR3 covers 16 residues. The CDR3 sequence: CASSFRGGLAKNIQYF. CDR3 DNA sequence: TGTGCCAGCAGCTTCCGGGGAGGATTGGCCAAAAACATTCAGTACTTC.

The chain recombines TRBV9 with TRBJ2-7, with 7 bases lining up with TRBD2. The V and J ends lost 0 bases and 3 bases, in that order; junction bases with no gene match: 6. Germline lookup yields CDR1 SGDLS and CDR2 YYNGEE. The CDR3 is made up of 15 amino acids. For the CDR3, the DNA is TGTGCCAGCAGCGTAGGGGGAGGGGCGGGCTACGAGCAGTACTTC. This gives the protein CASSVGGGAGYEQYF.

This clone has just one count. The chain employs TRBV4-1 and TRBJ1-4; 7 bases map to TRBD1. This CDR3 is 14 amino acids long. Germline values: CDR1 MGHRA, CDR2 YSYEKL. Trimming at V came to 4 bases and at J to 4 bases, leaving 3 bases not matched to a gene. The DNA for the CDR3 is TGCGCCAGCAGCCGCGGACAGGTTAATGAAAAACTGTTTTTT. This encodes CASSRGQVNEKLFF.

This clone was found once. The chain joins TRBV19 to TRBJ2-3; perhaps TRBD2 as D (5 bases). Germline V gives CDR1 LNHDA, CDR2 SQIVND (reference sequence). This CDR3 is built from 14 residues. Deletions cut 5 bases from V and 5 bases from J, with 14 bases between. CDR3 nucleotide sequence: TGTGCCAGTAGTCCGAGCGGTGCGGGAGATACGCAGTATTTT. Translating it yields CASSPSGAGDTQYF.

The chain uses TRBV4-1 and TRBJ1-2; TRBD1 matches at 8 bases. CDR3 length equals 15 residues. The ends lost 0 bases at V and 4 bases at J; junction bases unmatched: 4. The germline CDR1 and CDR2 sequences are MGHRA and YSYEKL. The CDR3 loop reads CASSQDSGGFYGYTF. The CDR3 nucleotides are TGCGCCAGCAGCCAAGATTCAGGGGGCTTCTATGGCTACACCTTC.

V is TRBV5-4 and J is TRBJ1-2; 7 nucleotides line up with TRBD1. The germline gives CDR1 SGHNT, CDR2 YYREEE (reference sequence). With 4 bases clipped from V and 5 bases from J, the junction kept 8 bases outside the gene matches. This CDR3 contains 14 residues. CDR3 in DNA: TGTGCCAGCAGCCCGCCGGGCAGGGGGTATGGCTACACCTTC. Residues: CASSPPGRGYGYTF. The full variable domain, completed using reference TRBV5-4 and TRBJ1-2, is ETGVTQSPTHLIKTRGQQVTLRCSSQSGHNTVSWYQQALGQGPQFIFQYYREEENGRGNFPPRFSGLQFPNYSSELNVNALELDDSALYLCASSPPGRGYGYTFGSGTRLTVV.

CDR3 amino acids: CASSPTSGRVVNEQFF. The CDR3 coding sequence is TGTGCCAGCAGCCCGACTAGCGGGAGGGTTGTTAATGAGCAGTTCTTC. The chain has TRBV11-3 and TRBJ2-1; TRBD2 agrees at 14 bases. CDR3 length: 16 amino acids. Germline CDR1 reads SGHNT; CDR2 reads YENEEA. The junction had 7 bases not matched to a gene; V was cut back by 5 bases and J by 7 bases.

The chain is built from TRBV28 and TRBJ2-2; TRBD2 aligns across 9 bases. Germline CDR1 and CDR2: MDHEN and SYDVKM. The CDR3 has 17 residues. V trimming: 3 bases; J trimming: 3 bases; junction bases outside the gene matches: 8. CDR3 in DNA: TGTGCCAGCAGTTTCTCCCTAGCGGGATCAGACACCGGGGAGCTGTTTTTT. Amino acid sequence: CASSFSLAGSDTGELFF.

This clone showed up just once. This chain joins TRBV5-1 and TRBJ1-2; the D gene is possibly TRBD1 (6 bases). CDR1 and CDR2 from the germline V gene are SGHRS and YFSETQ. The CDR3 covers 16 residues. Trimming stripped 0 bases from V and 5 bases from J, with 17 bases between. Written as DNA, the CDR3 is TGCGCCAGCAGCTTGGAACCAGGGGCACCCAGATATGGCTACACCTTC. It is translated as CASSLEPGAPRYGYTF.

V is TRBV5-1 and J is TRBJ1-1; D call uncertain. Germline V CDR1 and CDR2: SGHRS, YFSETQ. V lost 0 bases and J lost 1, with 10 bases in between. The CDR3 length is 15 residues. CDR3 sequence reads: CASSLDGIGNTEAFF. For the CDR3, the DNA is TGCGCCAGCAGCTTGGATGGTATCGGGAACACTGAAGCTTTCTTT.

The chain carries TRBV2 and TRBJ2-1; D possibly corresponds to TRBD2 (6 bases). From germline, CDR1 is SNHLY and CDR2 FYNNEI. The V end was cut by 4 bases, the J end by 7 bases, with 17 bases between. This CDR3 comprises 15 residues. The CDR3 loop is CASSVGRRGGNEQFF. CDR3 nucleotides: TGTGCCAGCAGTGTAGGACGGCGGGGCGGTAATGAGCAGTTCTTC. The complete variable domain, with remaining parts taken from reference TRBV2 and TRBJ2-1, reads EPEVTQTPSHQVTQMGQEVILRCVPISNHLYFYWYRQILGQKVEFLVSFYNNEISEKSEIFDDQFSVERPDGSNFTLKIRSTKLEDSAMYFCASSVGRRGGNEQFFGPGTRLTVL.

The V call is TRBV5-4, the J call TRBJ2-4; the D gene is possibly TRBD1 (8 bases). The CDR3 is made up of 15 amino acids. CDR1 SGHNT and CDR2 YYREEE come from the germline V gene (reference sequence). V was trimmed by 4 bases and J by 8 bases, leaving 19 bases between them. CDR3 nucleotide sequence: TGTGCCAGCAGCCCCGGGGGTACAGGGGGGGACATTCAGTACTTC. The encoded protein is CASSPGGTGGDIQYF.

The V and J genes are TRBV10-1 and TRBJ1-2, with no clear D. The V and J ends lost 5 bases and 1 base respectively, with 11 bases between them. The CDR3 loop spans 14 amino acids. Germline lookup yields CDR1 WNHNN and CDR2 SYGVQD (reference sequence). The DNA for the CDR3 is TGCGCCAGCAGTCGCCCCCCAGGTAACTATGGCTACACCTTC. This translates into CASSRPPGNYGYTF.

The chain uses TRBV6-1 and TRBJ1-1, with D tentatively TRBD1 (5 bases). Per germline, CDR1 MNHNS and CDR2 SASEGT. V was cut by 8 bases and J by 3 bases, with 13 bases left in between. CDR3 length equals 13 residues. CDR3: CASRRVGDTEAFF. The CDR3 nucleotides read TGTGCCAGCCGTAGGGTAGGGGACACTGAAGCTTTCTTT.

The CDR3 here is CASSSRLAGNNEQFF. The CDR3 bases are TGTGCCAGCAGCTCAAGACTAGCGGGAAACAATGAGCAGTTCTTC. This sequence joins TRBV7-2 and TRBJ2-1; TRBD2 agrees at 11 bases. Trimming removed 4 bases from V and 5 bases from J; junction bases left unmatched: 4. CDR3 length: 15 amino acids. In germline, CDR1 is SGHTA, CDR2 FQGNSA.

This clone appeared a few times. The V and J genes are TRBV29-1 and TRBJ2-5; D perhaps matches TRBD2 (6 bases). V was cut by 0 bases and J by 7 bases, with 9 bases left in between. Germline V gene data show CDR1 as SQVTM and CDR2 as ANQGSEA. The CDR3 runs to 12 residues. CDR3 nucleotides: TGCAGCGTTGAAGAGCCCGGGGGGACCCAGTACTTC. Translation: CSVEEPGGTQYF.

The chain employs TRBV4-3 and TRBJ2-4; 7 bases agree with TRBD1. In germline, CDR1 is LGHNA, CDR2 YSLEER. Germline trimming cut 0 bases from V and 6 bases from J; bases unmatched to any gene: 8. The CDR3 has 16 amino acids. CDR3 region: CASSQDPTGAGNIQYF. The CDR3 DNA is TGCGCCAGCAGCCAAGACCCTACAGGGGCCGGAAACATTCAGTACTTC.

This sequence joins TRBV5-1 and TRBJ2-5; 8 bases line up with TRBD1. CDR1 and CDR2 from the germline V gene are SGHRS and YFSETQ. Unmatched junction bases numbered 7, after V lost 4 bases and J lost 5 bases. This CDR3 comprises 14 residues. CDR3 bases: TGCGCCAGCAGCGCTACAGGGGGAGATGAGACCCAGTACTTC. This encodes CASSATGGDETQYF.

The V gene is TRBV7-8, the J gene TRBJ1-4; D gene ambiguous. Germline V gives CDR1 SGHVS, CDR2 FQNEAQ. V lost 2 bases to trimming and J lost 4 bases, with 11 bases between them. The CDR3 runs 15 residues. The CDR3 DNA reads TGTGCCAGCAGCTTAAATACAGAAGTTAATGAAAAACTGTTTTTT. Translating gives CASSLNTEVNEKLFF.

This sequence joins TRBV11-2 and TRBJ1-1; 10 bases agree with TRBD1. The germline CDR1 and CDR2 sequences are SGHAT and FQNNGV. The CDR3 runs to 14 residues. The V segment lost 6 bases and the J segment 4 bases; nucleotides outside the gene matches: 5. The CDR3 sequence is CASRNRDRGTEAFF. The CDR3 DNA reads TGTGCCAGCAGGAACCGGGACAGGGGCACTGAAGCTTTCTTT. The full variable domain, rest sourced from reference TRBV11-2 and TRBJ1-1, is EAGVAQSPRYKIIEKRQSVAFWCNPISGHATLYWYQQILGQGPKLLIQFQNNGVVDDSQLPKDRFSAERLKGVDSTLKIQPAKLEDSAVYLCASRNRDRGTEAFFGQGTRLTVV.